Following are 7 T cell receptor beta chains from one sample sequenced in a study of vaccination effects on CD4 cells after COVID-19 (dated by TCRdb to 2022 to 2024). The protocol used for the library was the immunoSEQ multiplex PCR assay. What TCRdb holds here is the immuneACCESS table cut down to in-frame rearrangements. Part of the clones is not present; checked against another copy, under half of the missing clones reflect an unresolved V gene, and the others are unexplained. For this sample the table gives some 15,000 clones, of which around 80% were detected only once. The top ten hold less than 20% of the sample. For these TCRs, the target antigens are not known. The ViraFEST assay stimulated PBMC with viral peptide pools and then used TCR sequencing to identify antigen-specific CD4+ T cell clonotypes by expansion. After approximately 11 days of culture, CD4+ T cells were isolated with the EasySep CD4+ T cell isolation kit. Convalescent patients had PCR-confirmed SARS-CoV-2 infection between March and December 2020, before Alpha, Beta and Delta variants emerged in the United States. Two doses of either the BNT162b2 or the mRNA-1273 mRNA SARS-CoV-2 vaccine were administered to participants.

The specimen comprised CD4+ T cells from PBMCs cultured with SARS-CoV-2 spike peptides, sampled after COVID-19 vaccination. This specimen's cell subset or site label, interpreted: SARS-CoV-2 spike overlapping peptide pool stimulation. These receptors all stem from a human donor who had a prior SARS-CoV-2 infection.

The gene calls are TRBV5-1 and TRBJ1-2; D uncertain. V lost 2 bases and J 4 bases, leaving 9 bases between the germline ends. CDR1 is SGHRS and CDR2 is YFSETQ in the germline V gene. CDR3 size: 13 residues. As DNA, the CDR3 is TGCGCCAGCAGCTTATCATCCGCCTATGGCTACACCTTC. It translates to CASSLSSAYGYTF.

This chain connects TRBV7-9 to TRBJ1-1; tentatively, D is TRBD1 (6 bases). Trimming took 3 bases from V and 5 from J, leaving 10 bases between them. This CDR3 has 13 residues. Germline assignment: CDR1 SEHNR and CDR2 FQNEAQ (reference sequence). The CDR3 DNA follows: TGTGCCAGCAGCTTTCAGGGGCAAACTGAAGCTTTCTTT. Translating it yields CASSFQGQTEAFF.

The gene calls are TRBV12-5 and TRBJ2-1; tentatively, D is TRBD1 or TRBD2 (6 bases each). This CDR3 spans 22 amino acids. Trimming removed 3 bases from V and 0 bases from J, with 30 bases in between. CDR1 and CDR2 (germline): LGHNT, FRNRAP. The chain's CDR3 is CASGFFSGIFVVRDNSYNEQFF. CDR3 nucleotides: TGTGCTAGTGGTTTTTTTTCGGGCATATTCGTCGTGCGGGACAACTCCTACAATGAGCAGTTCTTC.

The count of this clone is one. This sequence joins TRBV6-5 and TRBJ2-7; 7 bases are a match to TRBD2. The CDR3 is 13 amino acids. The V and J ends lost 2 bases and 7 bases, in that order; junction bases with no gene match: 5. The germline V gene encodes CDR1 MNHEY and CDR2 SVGAGI. CDR3 region: CASSYPVGGEQYF. The CDR3 region has the DNA TGTGCCAGCAGTTACCCTGTCGGGGGGGAGCAGTACTTC.

The chain uses TRBV18 and TRBJ1-2; 8 bases align to TRBD1. Germline assignment: CDR1 KGHSH and CDR2 LQKENI. This CDR3 region has 19 residues. Trimming took 3 bases from V and 4 from J; bases not matched to a gene: 19. CDR3 sequence: CASSPLPGGGVFGTYGYTF. DNA for the CDR3: TGTGCCAGCTCACCCCTGCCAGGGGGCGGCGTTTTTGGGACCTATGGCTACACCTTC.

V usage is TRBV29-1 and J usage is TRBJ2-1; D uncertain. The CDR3 extends over 14 amino acids. Trimming shortened V by 4 bases and J by 2 bases, and 12 bases separated the two germline ends. The germline V gene encodes CDR1 SQVTM and CDR2 ANQGSEA. DNA of the CDR3: TGCAGCGTTGTCCAGACCATCACCTACAATGAGCAGTTCTTC. It translates to CSVVQTITYNEQFF.

The gene calls are TRBV11-2 and TRBJ1-2; D unclear. Germline lookup yields CDR1 SGHAT and CDR2 FQNNGV. CDR3 length: 14 amino acids. Trimming shortened V by 0 bases and J by 7 bases, and 12 bases separated the two germline ends. The CDR3 DNA reads as TGTGCCAGCAGCTTAGAAGTTTCGGTGGGTGGCTACACCTTC. It specifies CASSLEVSVGGYTF.